This T cell receptor beta chain was observed in a study of shared clonotypes between healthy human individuals. This CDR3 is built from 13 residues. Germline CDR1 GTSNPN, CDR2 SVGIG (reference sequence). Trimming took 5 bases from V and 9 from J; bases not matched to a gene: 5. Study-level points and caveats: Represented diversity (both genetic and exposure-history) was limited by the small number of donors.

About this clone itself: The antigen is not known.

TCRdb keeps only in-frame clones here, not all; method: immunoSEQ multiplex PCR. The table shows approximately 2.5 million clones, with about 92% occurring only once. The J gene is TRBJ2-1, the V gene TRBV30, with 12 nucleotides matching TRBD2. Sequenced material: naive CD4+ T cells sorted from blood. Subset: CD45RA+ positively selected. This sequence originates from a man between 18 and 35 years old in good health. The CDR3 sequence: CAWRTSGTSEQFF. CDR3 DNA: TGTGCCTGGCGGACTAGCGGGACCAGTGAGCAGTTCTTC.